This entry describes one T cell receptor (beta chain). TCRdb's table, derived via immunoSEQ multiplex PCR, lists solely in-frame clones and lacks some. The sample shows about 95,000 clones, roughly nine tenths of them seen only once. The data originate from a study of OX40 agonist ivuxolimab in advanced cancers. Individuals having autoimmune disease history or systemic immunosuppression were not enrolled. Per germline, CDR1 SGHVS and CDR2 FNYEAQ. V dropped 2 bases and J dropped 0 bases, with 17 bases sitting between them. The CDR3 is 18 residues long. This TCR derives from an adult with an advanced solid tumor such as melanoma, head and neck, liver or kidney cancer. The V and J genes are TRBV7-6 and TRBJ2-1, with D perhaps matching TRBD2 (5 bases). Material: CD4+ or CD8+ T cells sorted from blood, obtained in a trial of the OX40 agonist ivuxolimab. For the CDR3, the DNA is TGTGCCAGCAGCTTAAATGTGGCGGGTACAAGCTCCTACAATGAGCAGTTCTTC. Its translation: CASSLNVAGTSSYNEQFF.